A single sample is the source of the 30 T cell receptor beta chains below, sequenced in a study of T cell responses to AZD1222 COVID-19 vaccine (dated by TCRdb to the early 2020s). The label giving this sample's time point can be read as: baseline before first vaccination. The method was the immunoSEQ multiplex PCR assay. The clones in this table, taken by TCRdb from immuneACCESS, are in-frame only. Not every clone is retained; where verified, under half of the shortfall comes from an unresolved V gene, and the cause of the rest is unknown. The sample data list about 160,000 clones, and roughly 90% of these were observed just once. The top ten constitute around 5.5% of the sample. Sequencing was performed on peripheral blood, taken on day 0 of AZD1222 vaccination. The source is an adult in good health.

This clone was detected only once. The chain recombines TRBV13 with TRBJ1-3; TRBD1 aligns across 7 bases. After removal of 6 bases from V and 2 bases from J, the junction contained 4 bases not matched to a gene. CDR1 and CDR2 (germline): PRHDT, FYEKMQ (reference sequence). The CDR3 totals 14 residues. The CDR3 sequence: CASRDRVAGNTIYF. CDR3 DNA: TGTGCCAGCAGAGACAGGGTTGCTGGAAACACCATATATTTT.

The rearrangement uses TRBV7-9 and TRBJ2-1; D is unclear. Trimming took off 0 bases at V and 8 bases at J, with 11 bases between the two ends. The germline V gene has CDR1 SEHNR and CDR2 FQNEAQ (reference sequence). The CDR3 is 14 residues long. CDR3 sequence (DNA): TGTGCCAGCAGCTTAGCCTCCCGGGCCGATGAGCAGTTCTTC. This sequence encodes CASSLASRADEQFF.

The chain is built from TRBV9 and TRBJ2-1; 8 positions agree with TRBD2. V lost 3 bases, J lost 0 bases, and 2 bases stayed unmatched. The germline gives CDR1 SGDLS, CDR2 YYNGEE. The CDR3 consists of 15 residues. CDR3 residues: CASSETSGSYNEQFF. The CDR3 nucleotides read TGTGCCAGCAGCGAAACTAGCGGCTCCTACAATGAGCAGTTCTTC.

The chain joins TRBV5-5 to TRBJ1-5; a possible D gene is TRBD1 (6 bases). CDR3 length equals 15 residues. In germline, CDR1 is SGHKS, CDR2 YYEKEE (reference sequence). The ends were cut back, 0 bases at V and 4 bases at J, with 11 bases in the middle. In DNA, the CDR3 is TGTGCCAGCAGCTTGGCGGCAGGGGAAAATCAGCCCCAGCATTTT. This sequence encodes CASSLAAGENQPQHF.

V and J are TRBV6-6 and TRBJ1-4; no clear D. V lost 4 bases and J 0 bases, leaving 6 bases between the germline ends. The germline V gene encodes CDR1 MNHNY and CDR2 SVGAGI (reference sequence). The CDR3 contains 14 residues. CDR3 nucleotide sequence: TGTGCCAGCAGTTCTGCAGCAACTAATGAAAAACTGTTTTTT. This encodes CASSSAATNEKLFF.

The chain links TRBV11-2 to TRBJ2-1, with 13 positions matching TRBD2. With V trimmed by 5 bases and J by 5 bases, 9 bases remained unmatched. The CDR3 extends over 17 amino acids. Looked up from germline, CDR1 is SGHAT and CDR2 is FQNNGV. The CDR3 loop reads CASSPWTSGRSHNEQFF. The CDR3 DNA is TGTGCCAGCAGCCCCTGGACTAGCGGGAGATCCCACAATGAGCAGTTCTTC.

The chain joins TRBV29-1 to TRBJ1-3, with no clear D. The CDR3 is made up of 16 amino acids. V was pared by 1 base and J by 0 bases, with 13 bases between. The germline gives CDR1 SQVTM, CDR2 ANQGSEA. The CDR3 nucleotides are TGCAGCGTTGAAGGGAGGCACAAGGGCTCTGGAAACACCATATATTTT. It specifies CSVEGRHKGSGNTIYF.

V usage is TRBV13 and J usage is TRBJ2-7; 11 bases fit TRBD1. The CDR3 contains 14 residues. The junction had 7 bases not matched to a gene; V was cut back by 6 bases and J by 6 bases. Germline V gene lookup returns CDR1 PRHDT and CDR2 FYEKMQ (reference sequence). CDR3 sequence (DNA): TGTGCCAGCAGGTCATCCGGGACAGGGGGCGAGCAGTACTTC. Translation gives CASRSSGTGGEQYF.

This chain joins TRBV2 and TRBJ1-2; possible D gene TRBD1, 6 bases. This CDR3 spans 15 amino acids. Trimming shortened V by 6 bases and J by 1 base, and 15 bases separated the two germline ends. CDR1 is SNHLY and CDR2 is FYNNEI in the germline V gene. CDR3 in DNA: TGTGCCAGCAGGGGGGCTCGAACGTTTAACTATGGCTACACCTTC. It translates to CASRGARTFNYGYTF.

This clone was detected a few times. The chain employs TRBV9 and TRBJ2-1, with 14 nucleotides matching TRBD2. Germline V gives CDR1 SGDLS, CDR2 YYNGEE. V lost 3 bases to trimming and J lost 7 bases; unmatched junction nucleotides: 9. The CDR3 length is 17 residues. The CDR3 reads CASSGLAGGRFGNEQFF. CDR3 DNA sequence: TGTGCCAGCAGCGGACTAGCGGGAGGGCGGTTTGGGAATGAGCAGTTCTTC.

The gene calls are TRBV4-3 and TRBJ2-2; D not certain. Germline V gene data show CDR1 as LGHNA and CDR2 as YSLEER. Trimming cost V 0 bases and J 2 bases, with 10 bases left between them. This CDR3 spans 16 amino acids. CDR3 residues: CASSQDSGSNTGELFF. In nucleotides, the CDR3 is TGCGCCAGCAGCCAAGATTCTGGGTCCAACACCGGGGAGCTGTTTTTT.

This clone was observed once. The chain joins TRBV7-9 to TRBJ1-3; no clear D gene. Germline V gene sequence: CDR1 SEHNR, CDR2 FQNEAQ (reference sequence). Trimming removed 3 bases at V and 0 bases at J, with 12 bases between. This CDR3 is built from 16 residues. The CDR3 nucleotides read TGTGCCAGCAGCTTTTTCAGTTTAAGCTCTGGAAACACCATATATTTT. Translated, it gives CASSFFSLSSGNTIYF.

The chain links TRBV15 to TRBJ1-2; 7 positions agree with TRBD1. The V gene's germline CDR1 is LNHNV and CDR2 YYDKDF (reference sequence). The ends lost 8 bases at V and 1 base at J; junction bases unmatched: 10. CDR3 size: 15 residues. The CDR3 here is CATRTGTAFNYGYTF. The CDR3 region has the DNA TGTGCCACCCGGACCGGGACAGCTTTTAACTATGGCTACACCTTC.

This clone was observed a single time. This chain connects TRBV4-3 to TRBJ2-1; the D gene is possibly TRBD2 (5 bases). The V and J ends lost 2 bases and 2 bases respectively, with 10 bases between them. Germline CDR1 is LGHNA and CDR2 is YSLEER. The CDR3 extends over 15 amino acids. The CDR3 nucleotides are TGCGCCAGCAGCCAAAGAGGACTCGCCTACAATGAGCAGTTCTTC. Translated, it gives CASSQRGLAYNEQFF.

The chain is built from TRBV2 and TRBJ1-5; no definite D call. The V end lost 7 bases, the J end lost 5 bases, and 12 bases lay between the germline ends. The CDR3 length is 13 residues. From germline, CDR1 is SNHLY and CDR2 FYNNEI. CDR3 amino acids: CASTPDFDQPQHF. The CDR3 bases are TGTGCCAGCACTCCCGATTTCGATCAGCCCCAGCATTTT.

The J gene is TRBJ2-1, the V gene TRBV5-4, with a weak D call TRBD2 (6 bases). This CDR3 contains 12 residues. The V and J ends lost 4 bases and 7 bases respectively, with 9 bases between them. Germline loops: CDR1 SGHNT, CDR2 YYREEE (reference sequence). CDR3 nucleotide sequence: TGTGCCAGCAGCGGAGGGTGGAATGAGCAGTTCTTC. This encodes CASSGGWNEQFF.

This chain links TRBV30 with TRBJ2-5; 8 bases align to TRBD1. Per the germline V gene, CDR1 is GTSNPN and CDR2 is SVGIG (reference sequence). The junction had 3 bases not matched to a gene; V was cut back by 5 bases and J by 4 bases. The CDR3 has 12 residues. The CDR3 coding sequence is TGTGCCTGGGGACAGGGACCAGAGACCCAGTACTTC. Its protein product is CAWGQGPETQYF.

This rearrangement joins TRBV6-5 to TRBJ1-6, with 8 positions matching TRBD1. The CDR3 is made up of 14 amino acids. V shed 8 bases, J shed 7 bases, and the junction held 7 bases outside the gene matches. CDR1 is MNHEY and CDR2 is SVGAGI in the germline V gene. CDR3 sequence reads: CASSPGQENSPLHF. CDR3 coding DNA: TGTGCCAGCTCACCGGGACAGGAAAATTCACCCCTCCACTTT.

This clone was counted once. The rearrangement uses TRBV3-1 (or the pseudogene TRBV3-2) and TRBJ1-2; 11 bases line up with TRBD1. The CDR3 has 15 amino acids. V shed 4 bases and J 5 bases; nucleotides not matched to a gene: 6. Germline V gives CDR1 LGHDT, CDR2 YNNKEL (reference sequence). The DNA for the CDR3 is TGTGCCAGCAGCCTCCTGGGACAGGGGGTGTATGGCTACACCTTC. This codes for CASSLLGQGVYGYTF.

V is TRBV15 and J is TRBJ2-1; a weak D match, TRBD2 (6 bases). Germline V gene data show CDR1 as LNHNV and CDR2 as YYDKDF (reference sequence). V shed 5 bases and J shed 0 bases, with 11 bases lying between them. The CDR3 has 15 residues. In DNA, the CDR3 is TGTGCCACCAGCTCCCTGGGGGGCTCCTACAATGAGCAGTTCTTC. Translation gives CATSSLGGSYNEQFF.

This chain uses TRBV7-2 with TRBJ2-5; maybe TRBD1 (6 bases). V was clipped by 1 base and J by 2 bases, with 17 bases between them. CDR1 SGHTA and CDR2 FQGNSA come from the germline V gene. This CDR3 is built from 17 residues. The CDR3 nucleotides are TGTGCCAGCAGCTTAGTCCCATCAGGGGTCCTTCAAGAGACCCAGTACTTC. Translation: CASSLVPSGVLQETQYF.

The V call is TRBV9, the J call TRBJ2-5; D is perhaps TRBD2 (6 bases). Trimming left V 0 bases short and J 9 bases short, with 18 bases between. CDR1 is SGDLS, CDR2 YYNGEE, per germline. The CDR3 spans 15 residues. The CDR3 nucleotides are TGTGCCAGCAGCGTAGAGGGGTGGCGAGGAGGGGCCCAGTACTTC. Encoded protein: CASSVEGWRGGAQYF.

This sequence joins TRBV5-6 and TRBJ2-3; TRBD2 matches at 14 bases. CDR1 is SGHDT and CDR2 is YYEEEE in the germline V gene. Trimming at V came to 3 bases and at J to 5 bases, leaving 5 bases not matched to a gene. The CDR3 consists of 16 residues. Written as DNA, the CDR3 is TGTGCCAGCAGCTCCGGGACTAGCGGGAGAGGAGATACGCAGTATTTT. Translating it yields CASSSGTSGRGDTQYF.

The chain uses TRBV6-5 and TRBJ2-1, with D tentatively TRBD2 (6 bases). V was trimmed by 2 bases and J by 6 bases, leaving 11 bases between them. Germline CDR1 and CDR2: MNHEY and SVGAGI. The CDR3 has 14 residues. The CDR3 sequence: CASSYAGRRNEQFF. DNA for the CDR3: TGTGCCAGCAGTTACGCGGGAAGGCGCAATGAGCAGTTCTTC.

This clone was recorded a few times. This chain connects TRBV28 to TRBJ2-7; the D call may be TRBD1 or TRBD2 (5 bases each). V was shortened by 5 bases and J by 1 base, with 24 bases between the two germline ends. Germline loops: CDR1 MDHEN, CDR2 SYDVKM. The CDR3 has 18 amino acids. DNA for the CDR3: TGTGCCAGCAGTCCCCCGGGGCGAGGTTTCGGCATTTCCTACGAGCAGTACTTC. It translates to CASSPPGRGFGISYEQYF.

The chain joins TRBV6-5 to TRBJ1-2; 8 nucleotides align to TRBD1. The ends lost 6 bases at V and 6 bases at J; junction bases unmatched: 9. The CDR3 runs to 14 residues. Germline CDR1 reads MNHEY; CDR2 reads SVGAGI. CDR3 in DNA: TGTGCCAGCAGACCCACAGGACAGGGCCATGGCTACACCTTC. It translates to CASRPTGQGHGYTF.

This rearrangement joins TRBV19 to TRBJ2-1; D ambiguous. This CDR3 is 13 amino acids long. Trimming removed 0 bases from V and 6 bases from J, with 6 bases in between. CDR1 is LNHDA, CDR2 SQIVND, per germline (reference sequence). CDR3: CASSIEGFNEQFF. CDR3 DNA sequence: TGTGCCAGTAGTATAGAAGGGTTCAATGAGCAGTTCTTC.

The chain joins TRBV5-5 to TRBJ1-1, with unresolved D. Looked up from germline, CDR1 is SGHKS and CDR2 is YYEKEE (reference sequence). Deletions cut 3 bases from V and 2 bases from J, with 11 bases between. This CDR3 region has 14 residues. CDR3 sequence: CASSSPERNTEAFF. The CDR3 nucleotides read TGTGCCAGCAGCTCCCCAGAGAGAAACACTGAAGCTTTCTTT.

V gene TRBV4-2 combines with J gene TRBJ2-1; 10 bases fit TRBD2. The V and J ends lost 0 bases and 7 bases, in that order; junction bases with no gene match: 6. There are 16 residues in the CDR3. The germline V gene has CDR1 LGHNA and CDR2 YNFKEQ. The CDR3 sequence is CASSQEHSGGGNEQFF. Here the CDR3 DNA reads TGTGCCAGCAGCCAAGAGCACAGCGGGGGGGGAAATGAGCAGTTCTTC.

This clone was detected a few times. The chain has TRBV6-1 and TRBJ2-7; D gene ambiguous. The CDR3 covers 13 residues. Germline CDR1 reads MNHNS; CDR2 reads SASEGT. The V and J ends lost 3 bases and 0 bases respectively, with 6 bases between them. This chain's CDR3 is CASSEGNSYEQYF. The CDR3 DNA reads as TGTGCCAGCAGTGAGGGGAACTCCTACGAGCAGTACTTC.